This T cell receptor (beta chain) was captured in a study of shared clonotypes between healthy human individuals. Repertoires were generated with immunoSEQ multiplex PCR, while TCRdb's copy carries only in-frame clones and drops some. The sample includes hundreds of thousands of clones, approximately 74% seen only once; the top ten take approximately 1.8%. For this clone: The antigen is unknown.

General study findings and limits: Unshared clonotypes carried lower generation probabilities than those common to all four donors. Naive subsets generally had larger estimated richness than memory subsets. Naive CD4 clonotype sharing across a few donors was around 5%.

CDR3 length: 15 amino acids. Germline values: CDR1 SGHRS, CDR2 YFSETQ. The germline V and J ends were trimmed by 2 bases and 5 bases, with 13 bases remaining between them. Sequenced sample: memory CD4+ T cells sorted from blood. Subset denoted: CD45RA-negative fraction. This chain connects TRBV5-1 to TRBJ2-2; D is uncertain. This TCR derives from a woman aged 30 to 39 in good health. The CDR3 is CASSFGPSATGELFF. The CDR3 nucleotides read TGCGCCAGCAGCTTCGGACCCTCCGCAACCGGGGAGCTGTTTTTT.